The rows below give T cell receptor beta chains drawn from one sample of a study of T cell repertoires in cytomegalovirus infection. Via MiXCR, TCRdb re-called the reads, giving one row per CDR3 protein. Of approximately 470,000 distinct CDR3 sequences in the sample, 42% were seen once. The antigens these receptors bind are not known. The sequencing here drew on cultured PBMCs, taken from culture after CMV antigen stimulation. The receptors here all came from a human donor in good health (CMV status not recorded). Some clones in this sample may be carry-over from other donors' samples. The CDR3 runs from the conserved cysteine through the conserved F or W. Each record gives: clone size, V gene, J gene, D gene, CDR3 length, CDR3 protein, CDR3 DNA. A D gene is named only where the DNA matches it firmly. A row's size may be missing; if present it is once, few, many or a size class.

few	TRBV19	TRBJ1-6	TRBD1	16	CASSPRTGWGDSPLHF	TGTGCCAGTAGTCCCCGGACAGGGTGGGGCGATTCACCCCTCCACTTT
.	TRBV6-5	TRBJ2-2	.	14	CASSYGRDTGELFF	TGTGCCAGCAGTTACGGGCGGGACACCGGGGAGCTGTTTTTT
.	TRBV6-6	TRBJ1-2	.	14	CASTEGGRWNGYTF	TGTGCCAGCACCGAAGGCGGGAGATGGAATGGCTACACCTTC
few	TRBV12-3/TRBV12-4	TRBJ2-3	TRBD1	15	CASSLERQGPDTQYF	TGTGCCAGCAGTTTAGAGCGACAGGGGCCAGATACGCAGTATTTT
.	TRBV15	TRBJ2-1	.	13	CATSRDIPFEQFF	TGTGCCACCAGCAGAGATATTCCTTTTGAGCAGTTCTTC
.	TRBV7-8	TRBJ1-1	.	13	CASSSTQDTEAFF	TGTGCCAGCAGCTCTACCCAAGACACTGAAGCTTTCTTT
.	TRBV7-6	TRBJ1-2	.	13	CASSQQGIGGYTF	TGTGCCAGCAGCCAACAGGGAATTGGTGGCTACACCTTC
.	TRBV4-1	TRBJ2-3	TRBD2	18	CASSQEVASGGSTDTQYF	TGTGCCAGCAGCCAAGAGGTAGCCAGCGGGGGGAGCACAGATACGCAGTATTTT
.	TRBV28	TRBJ2-7	.	14	CATTPGTGPYEQYF	TGTGCCACCACCCCCGGGACGGGCCCCTACGAGCAGTACTTC
.	TRBV7-2	TRBJ2-1	.	12	CASSSIIDEQFF	TGTGCCAGCAGCTCCATAATAGATGAGCAGTTCTTC
.	TRBV28	TRBJ2-3	.	14	CASSLFGVQDTQYF	TGTGCCAGCAGTTTATTCGGGGTTCAAGATACGCAGTATTTT
.	TRBV11-2	TRBJ2-6	.	19	CASSLYRGGVDSGANVLTF	TGTGCCAGCAGCTTATACAGGGGAGGAGTGGACTCTGGGGCCAACGTCCTGACTTTC
few	TRBV7-8	TRBJ2-3	TRBD2	17	CASSLASGRTSTDTQYF	TGTGCCAGCAGCTTAGCTAGCGGGAGAACTAGCACAGATACGCAGTATTTT
many	TRBV7-8	TRBJ1-1	.	13	CASSPAGNTEAFF	TGTGCCAGCAGCCCGGCGGGGAACACTGAAGCTTTCTTT
.	TRBV20-1	TRBJ1-1	.	16	CSARDAGGFGNTEAFF	TGCAGTGCTAGAGATGCGGGGGGGTTTGGGAACACTGAAGCTTTCTTT
.	TRBV7-8	TRBJ2-2	.	16	CASTSLKGRLSGELFF	TGTGCCAGCACCTCCCTGAAGGGGAGACTTTCCGGGGAGCTGTTTTTT
.	TRBV7-6	TRBJ2-5	.	12	CASEGLEETQYF	TGTGCCAGCGAGGGGCTCGAAGAGACCCAGTACTTC
few	TRBV7-8	TRBJ2-1	TRBD1	16	CASSAPGTGGYNEQFF	TGTGCCAGCAGCGCACCTGGGACAGGCGGCTACAATGAGCAGTTCTTC
.	TRBV11-1	TRBJ2-5	.	15	CASSLAGTFQETQYF	TGTGCCAGCAGCTTAGCCGGGACTTTCCAAGAGACCCAGTACTTC
few	TRBV19	TRBJ1-2	.	14	CASSIGDSAYGYTF	TGTGCCAGTAGTATCGGAGACAGTGCCTATGGCTACACCTTC
.	TRBV7-8	TRBJ1-4	TRBD1	13	CASSLGRQGKLFF	TGTGCCAGCAGCTTAGGGCGACAGGGAAAACTGTTTTTT
.	TRBV19	TRBJ2-3	.	15	CASSNPGMSTDTQYF	TGTGCCAGTAGTAATCCGGGAATGAGCACAGATACGCAGTATTTT
few	TRBV27	TRBJ2-3	.	16	CASSPGTGTSTDTQYF	TGTGCCAGCAGTCCCGGAACCGGGACCAGCACAGATACGCAGTATTTT
few	TRBV7-2	TRBJ2-1	.	14	CASSPDLGSNEQFF	TGTGCCAGCAGCCCAGATCTAGGGAGCAATGAGCAGTTCTTC
.	TRBV11-2	TRBJ2-1	.	12	CASSLLTLEQFF	TGTGCCAGCAGCTTACTGACCCTAGAGCAGTTCTTC
few	TRBV20-1	TRBJ2-3	TRBD2	15	CSARGTSGITDTQYF	TGCAGTGCTAGAGGGACTAGCGGGATCACAGATACGCAGTATTTT
few	TRBV20-1	TRBJ2-1	.	13	CSARDPWGNEQFF	TGCAGTGCTAGAGACCCATGGGGAAATGAGCAGTTCTTC
few	TRBV12-3/TRBV12-4	TRBJ2-3	TRBD2	17	CASSWALGRGDSDTQYF	TGTGCCAGCAGTTGGGCCCTCGGGCGGGGGGACTCGGATACGCAGTATTTT